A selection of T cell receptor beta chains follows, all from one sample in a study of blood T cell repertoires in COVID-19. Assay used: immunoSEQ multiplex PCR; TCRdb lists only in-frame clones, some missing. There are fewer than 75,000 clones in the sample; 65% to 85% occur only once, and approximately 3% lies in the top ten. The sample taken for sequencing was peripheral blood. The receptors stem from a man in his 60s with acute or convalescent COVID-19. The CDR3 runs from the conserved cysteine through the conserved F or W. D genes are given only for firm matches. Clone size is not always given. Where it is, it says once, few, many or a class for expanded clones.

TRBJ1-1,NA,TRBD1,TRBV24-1,TGTGCCACCATGAATGGACAGGGAACTGAAGCTTTCTTT,CATMNGQGTEAFF
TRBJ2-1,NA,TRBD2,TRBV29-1,TGCAGCGTTGAAGGCCGGAACGGGGAGGGTTACAATGAGCAGTTCTTC,CSVEGRNGEGYNEQFF
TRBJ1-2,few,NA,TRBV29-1,TGCAGCGTTGGCGAAATGTTGTATGGCTACACCTTC,CSVGEMLYGYTF
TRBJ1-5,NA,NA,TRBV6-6,TGTGCCAGCAGTTTCGAGAATAGTCAGCCCCAGCATTTT,CASSFENSQPQHF
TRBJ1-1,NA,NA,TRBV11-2,TGTGCCAGCAGCTTAGTAGGTGGGGAGAGCACTGAAGCTTTCTTT,CASSLVGGESTEAFF
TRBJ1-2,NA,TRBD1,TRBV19,TGTGCCAGTAGTATCTCCCGAGGGGGCGGTGGCTACACCTTC,CASSISRGGGGYTF
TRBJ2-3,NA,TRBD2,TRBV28,TGTGCCAGCAGTGTTCGAGGCGGGGGAACAGATACGCAGTATTTT,CASSVRGGGTDTQYF
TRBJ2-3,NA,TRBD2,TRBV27,TGTGCCAGCCGAGTTACTAGCGCAGATACGCAGTATTTT,CASRVTSADTQYF
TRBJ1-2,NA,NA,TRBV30,TGTGCCTGGACCGGGGGGGGAGGCGGTGGCTACACCTTC,CAWTGGGGGGYTF
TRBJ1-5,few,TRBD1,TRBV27,TGTGCCAGCAGTTTACCGATCTACACAGGGGCGAAGGGCTCCTTCAATCAGCCCCAGCATTTT,CASSLPIYTGAKGSFNQPQHF
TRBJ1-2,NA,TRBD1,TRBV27,TGTGCCAGCAGGCGTAATTCGGGGACAGGGGACTCCTATGGCTACACCTTC,CASRRNSGTGDSYGYTF
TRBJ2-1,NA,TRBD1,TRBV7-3,TGTGCCAGCAGCTTAATTTCCGGACAGGGGGCCCATGAGCAGTTCTTC,CASSLISGQGAHEQFF
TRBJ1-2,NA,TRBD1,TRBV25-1,TGTGCCAGCAGTGATCACGGACAGGAAAGCTACACCTTC,CASSDHGQESYTF
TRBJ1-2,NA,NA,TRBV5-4,TGTGCCAGCAGCGGCTCGGGGAGGGCGGATGGCTACACCTTC,CASSGSGRADGYTF
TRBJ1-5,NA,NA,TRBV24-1,TGTGCCACCAGTCCGGGACTCTTCAATCAGCCCCAGCATTTT,CATSPGLFNQPQHF
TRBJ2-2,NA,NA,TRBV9,TGTGCCAGCAGCGCCCACAGGGACACCGGGGAGCTGTTTTTT,CASSAHRDTGELFF
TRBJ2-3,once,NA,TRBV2,TGTGCCAGCAGCCTAGACACAGATACGCAGTATTTT,CASSLDTDTQYF
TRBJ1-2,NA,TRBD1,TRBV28,TGTGCCAGCAGTCCCGCAGGACAGGGGGGATATGGCTACACCTTC,CASSPAGQGGYGYTF
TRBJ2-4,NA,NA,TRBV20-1,TGCAGTGCTTCCGGGGGTGACATTCAGTACTTC,CSASGGDIQYF
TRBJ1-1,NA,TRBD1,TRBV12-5,TGTGCTAGTGGTTTGGCCACACACCTAGGACAGGGGGCCCGATCCGATGAAGCTTTCTTT,CASGLATHLGQGARSDEAFF
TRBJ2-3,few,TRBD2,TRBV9,TGTGCCAGCAGCGTAGATTGGGGAGGGACAGATACGCAGTATTTT,CASSVDWGGTDTQYF
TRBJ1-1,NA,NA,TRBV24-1,TGTGCCACCAGCGGATACGGGACAGAAGCTTTCTTT,CATSGYGTEAFF
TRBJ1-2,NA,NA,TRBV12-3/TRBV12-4,TGTGCCAGCAGTCAAGCGGGCTATGGCTACACCTTC,CASSQAGYGYTF
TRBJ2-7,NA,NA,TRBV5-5,TGTGCCAGCCTCATTTTATCAAAGACAGGCTACGAGCAGTACTTC,CASLILSKTGYEQYF
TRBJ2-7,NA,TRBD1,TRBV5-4,TGTGCCAGCAGCCGCGACAGGGGCCACGAGCAGTACTTC,CASSRDRGHEQYF
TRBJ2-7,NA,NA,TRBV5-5,TGTGCCAGCAGCTTCGAGGGATTTACCCACGAGCAGTACTTC,CASSFEGFTHEQYF
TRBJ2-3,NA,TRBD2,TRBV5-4,TGTGCCAGCAGCCTTTATACTAGCGGTAGCACAGATACGCAGTATTTT,CASSLYTSGSTDTQYF
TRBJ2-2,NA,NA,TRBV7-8,TGTGCCAGCAGCCGGGGGCCCCGAACTGGGGAGCTGTTTTTT,CASSRGPRTGELFF
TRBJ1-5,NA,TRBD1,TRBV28,TGTGCCAGCAGTCAGTTGCAGGGGGCACAGCCCCAGCATTTT,CASSQLQGAQPQHF
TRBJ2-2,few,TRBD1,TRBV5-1,TGCGCCAGCAGCTTGGGGACAGGGGACACCGGGGAGCTGTTTTTT,CASSLGTGDTGELFF
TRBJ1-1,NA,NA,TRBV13,TGTGCCAGCAGCTCGCAAAAAAACAGGCTAATGAACACTGAAGCTTTCTTT,CASSSQKNRLMNTEAFF
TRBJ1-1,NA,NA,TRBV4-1,TGCGCCAGCAGCCAAGAAAACAGGGTAAACACTGAAGCTTTCTTT,CASSQENRVNTEAFF
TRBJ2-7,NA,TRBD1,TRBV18,TGTGCCAGCTCACCAGGGACAGGGAGGGACGAGCAGTACTTC,CASSPGTGRDEQYF
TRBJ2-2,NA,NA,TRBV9,TGTGCCAGCAGCAGTACAGGGTCGAACACCGGGGAGCTGTTTTTT,CASSSTGSNTGELFF
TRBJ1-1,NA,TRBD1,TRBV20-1,TGCAGTGCTGCAGGGGGCGGAAAAGCTTTCTTT,CSAAGGGKAFF
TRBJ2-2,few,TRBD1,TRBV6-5,TGTGCCAGCAGCGACACCAGGGGGAGCACCGGGGAGCTGTTTTTT,CASSDTRGSTGELFF
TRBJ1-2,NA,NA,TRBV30,TGTGCCTGGACCGGGGGACGTCAGGGCTACACCTTC,CAWTGGRQGYTF
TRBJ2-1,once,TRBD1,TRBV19,TGTGCCAGTAGTATCGCGGGACAGGGGGATTACAATGAGCAGTTCTTC,CASSIAGQGDYNEQFF
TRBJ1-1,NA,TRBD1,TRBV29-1,TGCAGCGTCTCGGGACAGGGGGCGGTGGACACTGAAGCTTTCTTT,CSVSGQGAVDTEAFF
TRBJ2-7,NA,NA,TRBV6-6,TGTGCCAGCAGCTTGACAGACGAGCAGTACTTC,CASSLTDEQYF
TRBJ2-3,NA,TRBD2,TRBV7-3,TGTGCCAGCAGCTGGGGGACTAGCGGGGGCACAGATACGCAGTATTTT,CASSWGTSGGTDTQYF
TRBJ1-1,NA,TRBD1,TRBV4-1,TGCGCCAGCAGCCTCCAGGGACAGGGAAACACTGAAGCTTTCTTT,CASSLQGQGNTEAFF
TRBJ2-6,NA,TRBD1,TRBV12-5,TGTGCTAGTGCCTCGGGGACAGGGGGGTTTAGGCCTGGGGCCAACGTCCTGACTTTC,CASASGTGGFRPGANVLTF
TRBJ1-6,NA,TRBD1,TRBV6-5,TGTGCCAGCGGGGGACAGGATAATTCACCCCTCCACTTT,CASGGQDNSPLHF
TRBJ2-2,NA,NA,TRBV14,TGTGCCAGCAGCCAAGTCCTAGCCGCGAGCGCCGGGGAGCTGTTTTTT,CASSQVLAASAGELFF
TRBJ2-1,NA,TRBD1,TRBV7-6,TGTGCCAGCAGCTTGAGGGGACAGGGGTACAATGAGCAGTTCTTC,CASSLRGQGYNEQFF
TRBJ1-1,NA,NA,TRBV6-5,TGTGCCAGCAGTTACTCGAGACAGTTAAACACTGAAGCTTTCTTT,CASSYSRQLNTEAFF
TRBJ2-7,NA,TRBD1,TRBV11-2,TGTGCCAGCAGCTATCAAATCCTACAGGGGATGGGGTACGAGCAGTACTTC,CASSYQILQGMGYEQYF
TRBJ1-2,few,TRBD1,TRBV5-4,TGTGCCAGCAGCCGGGACAGCCTTAACTATGGCTACACCTTC,CASSRDSLNYGYTF
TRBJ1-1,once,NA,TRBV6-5,TGTGCCAGCAGTCTGGACAGCAACACTGAAGCTTTCTTT,CASSLDSNTEAFF
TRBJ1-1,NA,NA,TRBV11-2,TGTGCCAGCAGCTTAGGGGCAGGGGATGTAGGCACTGAAGCTTTCTTT,CASSLGAGDVGTEAFF
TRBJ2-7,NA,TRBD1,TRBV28,TGTGCCAGCAGTTTCCCATCAAGGGACAGGGGAAATCGGTACGAGCAGTACTTC,CASSFPSRDRGNRYEQYF
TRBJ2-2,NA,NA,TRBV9,TGTGCCAGCGGGGCGCTTTCGAACACCGGGGAGCTGTTTTTT,CASGALSNTGELFF
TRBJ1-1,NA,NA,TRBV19,TGTGCCAGTAGTCTTCGAGACACTGAAGCTTTCTTT,CASSLRDTEAFF
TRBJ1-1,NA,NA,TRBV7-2,TGTGCCAGCAGCTTAGGCAGGGCAGGGCCATTGAACACTGAAGCTTTCTTT,CASSLGRAGPLNTEAFF
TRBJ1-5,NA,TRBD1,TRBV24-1,TGTGCCACCAGTGATACGACAGGGTATCAGCCCCAGCATTTT,CATSDTTGYQPQHF
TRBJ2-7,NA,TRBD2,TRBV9,TGTGCCAGCAGCGTGGGCGGGGGAACGAGGGAGCAGTACTTC,CASSVGGGTREQYF
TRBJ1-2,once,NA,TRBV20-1,TGCAGTGCTAGAGGAGGGCATGGCTACACCTTC,CSARGGHGYTF
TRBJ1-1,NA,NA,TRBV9,TGTGCCAGCAGCGTAGACATGAACACTGAAGCTTTCTTT,CASSVDMNTEAFF